Below are 17 T cell receptor delta chains sequenced from a single sample in a study of γδ T cells in repeated Plasmodium falciparum infection. TCRdb called clones anew from the multiplex PCR reads with CATT. The table records over 45,000 delta-chain clones, 1.5% to 2% of them present only once. Bulk repertoires came from Vgamma9/Vdelta2+ or Vdelta2-negative gammadelta T cells flow-sorted from PBMC. What was sequenced was gamma-delta T cells from blood. The receptors stem from a pool of human donors (malaria-infected and uninfected, not separated).

The sample holds a few counts of this clone. This DNA's translation and the protein TCRdb lists, from a much larger clone, do not match at residue 7, likely due to a read error; the protein shown is translated from the DNA. This chain uses TRDV1 with TRDJ1; 13 bases line up with TRDD3. Here the J gene was assigned by germline matching of the DNA, as TCRdb has none. The germline V gene has CDR1 TSWWSYY and CDR2 QGS. V dropped 0 bases and J dropped 10; count of bases not matched to a gene: 32. This CDR3 is 24 amino acids long. The CDR3 protein is CALGELAPSYKLASTGGYALTLIF. For the CDR3, the DNA is TGTGCTCTTGGGGAACTAGCCCCTAGCTATAAGCTAGCATCGACTGGGGGATACGCTTTAACACTCATCTTT.

As to this clone: TCRdb's listed protein matches a much larger clone and diverges from this DNA's translation at residue 11, likely through a read error; the protein shown comes from the DNA. The chain has TRDV1 and TRDJ1, with D possibly being TRDD2 or TRDD3 (5 bases each). The J gene, absent from TCRdb, was called here by matching the DNA to germline. V shed 3 bases and J shed 1 base, with 24 bases lying between them. Germline assignment: CDR1 TSWWSYY and CDR2 QGS. The CDR3 loop spans 19 amino acids. CDR3 sequence: CALGDAYEYWRPLTDKLIF. CDR3 nucleotide sequence: TGTGCTCTTGGGGACGCCTACGAATACTGGAGGCCGCTCACCGATAAACTCATCTTT.

On this clone itself: TCRdb assigns this DNA the protein of a much larger clone, which departs from its translation at residue 11; this likely reflects a read error, and the protein shown comes from translating the DNA. This sequence joins TRDV1 and TRDJ1; 12 positions agree with TRDD3. CDR1 TSWWSYY and CDR2 QGS come from the germline V gene. The CDR3 is made up of 16 amino acids. V trimming: 5 bases; J trimming: 4 bases; junction bases outside the gene matches: 8. The CDR3 spells CALGNNWGIHDDKLIF. As DNA, the CDR3 is TGTGCTCTTGGGAATAACTGGGGGATACACGACGATAAACTCATCTTT.

Comments on this clone: This DNA's translation and the protein TCRdb lists, from a much larger clone, do not match at residue 4, likely due to a read error; the protein shown is translated from the DNA. This chain links TRDV3 with TRDJ1; D is perhaps TRDD3 (6 bases). The CDR3 has 13 residues. Per germline, CDR1 TVYSNPD and CDR2 GDNSRS (reference sequence). With 5 bases removed from V and 1 base from J, the gap between germline ends came to 14 bases. The CDR3 here is CALRGTSTDKLIF. The DNA for the CDR3 is TGTGCCCTACGGGGGACCTCCACCGATAAACTCATCTTT.

This clone was detected many times. The junction departs from germline at one end; a sequencing error may be responsible. V usage is TRDV1 and J usage is TRDJ1; TRDD3 matches 9 bases. Germline CDR1 TSWWSYY, CDR2 QGS. This CDR3 comprises 21 residues. CDR3 sequence: CALGDSTAWGIGASYTNKLIF. The CDR3, as DNA: TGTGCTCTTGGGGATTCTACAGCCTGGGGGATCGGGGCCTCCTACACCAATAAACTCATCTTT.

As concerns this clone: The TCRdb record carries a much larger clone's protein, which differs from this DNA's translation at residue 12; a read error is the likely cause, and the protein listed here is the DNA translation. CDR3 region: CALGDGGAGGLEYTDKLIF. CDR3 in DNA: TGTGCTCTTGGGGATGGAGGAGCTGGGGGACTCGAGTACACCGATAAACTCATCTTT. The V and J genes are TRDV1 and TRDJ1; TRDD3 aligns across 8 bases. The J gene comes from matching the DNA to germline here; TCRdb lacks it. J was trimmed by 0 bases and V by 3 bases; bases with no gene match: 15. This CDR3 comprises 19 residues. The V gene's germline CDR1 is TSWWSYY and CDR2 QGS.

A few counts support this clone. This is likely an artifact of a read error, given a far larger clone one base away. Other DNA sequences in the sample encode the same CDR3. The chain employs TRDV1 and TRDJ1; 8 bases map to TRDD3. This CDR3 contains 17 residues. J was trimmed by 7 bases and V by 1 base; bases with no gene match: 14. Germline V lookup: CDR1 TSWWSYY, CDR2 QGS. For the CDR3, the DNA is TGTGCTCTTGGGGAACGGGGCGTACTAGGGGATACCCGTAAACTCATCTTT. Its protein is CALGERGVLGDTRKLIF.

Concerning this clone itself: TCRdb's protein, taken from a much larger clone, differs from this DNA's translation at residues 7 and 17, likely owing to a read error; the protein displayed comes from the DNA. This sequence joins TRDV1 and TRDJ1, with 11 bases identical to TRDD3. Germline lookup yields CDR1 TSWWSYY and CDR2 QGS. The CDR3 has 21 amino acids. The trim removed 5 bases at V and 7 bases at J, leaving 27 bases unmatched. The CDR3 spells CALGKGDSSYRLVGGYGKLIF. The CDR3 nucleotides read TGTGCTCTTGGGAAGGGGGACTCATCCTACCGGCTCGTTGGGGGATACGGTAAACTCATCTTT.

A few counts support this clone. A much larger clone is a single base away; this may be a read error. The rearrangement uses TRDV2 and TRDJ1, with 9 bases matching TRDD3. The J gene, not given by TCRdb, was assigned here from a germline match of the nucleotide sequence. The length of the CDR3 is 18 residues. Germline V gene sequence: CDR1 GEAIGNYY, CDR2 EKD. CDR3 bases: TGTGCCTGTGACACTTCTGTACTGGGGGAAAAGTACACCGATAGACTCATCTTT. Translating gives CACDTSVLGEKYTDRLIF.

A remark on this clone: TCRdb's protein, taken from a much larger clone, differs from this DNA's translation at residue 3, likely owing to a read error; the protein displayed comes from the DNA. J is TRDJ1 and V is TRDV1; D may be TRDD3 (6 bases). TCRdb supplies no J gene; here it was assigned by aligning the nucleotide sequence to germline. Germline CDR1 TSWWSYY, CDR2 QGS. The CDR3 runs 13 residues. The CDR3 loop reads CAPGASPHDKLIF. The CDR3 nucleotides read TGTGCTCCTGGGGCATCGCCCCACGATAAACTCATCTTT.

Comments on this clone: A much larger clone sits a single nucleotide away, making a read error possible. The chain employs TRDV1 and TRDJ1; 8 positions agree with TRDD3. The J gene, missing from TCRdb, was assigned here through DNA to germline matching. J gave up 8 bases and V 0 bases, and 17 bases lay outside the gene matches. Germline V CDR1 and CDR2: TSWWSYY, QGS. The CDR3 spans 18 residues. The CDR3: CALGELHGPQTGGLKLIF. In DNA form, the CDR3 reads TGTGCTCTTGGGGAACTCCACGGGCCGCAAACTGGGGGGCTGAAACTCATCTTT.

V gene TRDV1 combines with J gene TRDJ1, with 13 bases lining up with TRDD3. TCRdb records no J gene; here it was assigned by comparing the DNA to germline. This CDR3 is 27 amino acids long. Losses at the gene ends were 0 bases for V and 3 bases for J; bases not matched to a gene: 34. The germline CDR1 and CDR2 sequences are TSWWSYY and QGS. The CDR3 DNA follows: TGTGCTCTTGGGGAACTAGGGTCTTGGCGGATGTACTGGGGGATACGCCACACACTGAATTTTCCCGATAAACTCATCTTT. Its protein product is CALGELGSWRMYWGIRHTLNFPDKLIF.

Ten or more counts support this clone. This DNA translates differently at residue 11 from the TCRdb protein, which is that of a much larger clone; a read error is likely, and the protein shown is the DNA's own translation. This sequence joins TRDV1 and TRDJ1; TRDD3 might be the D (6 bases). Here the J gene was assigned by germline matching of the DNA, as TCRdb has none. This CDR3 has 16 residues. CDR1 is TSWWSYY and CDR2 is QGS in the germline V gene. The CDR3 region has the DNA TGCGCTCTTGGGGAATCCTTCTGGGGAAGGGCCGATAAACTCATCTTT. This translates into CALGESFWGRADKLIF.

This clone was picked up a small number of times. The TCRdb protein, from a much larger clone, departs from this DNA's translation at residue 11, likely by read error; the protein shown derives from the DNA. This sequence joins TRDV2 and TRDJ1; 8 nucleotides align to TRDD3. TCRdb does not report a J gene; here it was assigned by matching the DNA to germline references. CDR3 length equals 18 residues. Germline lookup yields CDR1 GEAIGNYY and CDR2 EKD. With 1 base clipped from V and 0 bases from J, the junction kept 12 bases outside the gene matches. The CDR3: CACDTLAGGTLYTDKLIF. The DNA of the CDR3 is TGTGCCTGTGACACTCTGGCTGGGGGAACGTTGTACACCGATAAACTCATCTTT.

This clone was counted only a few times. The protein recorded in TCRdb matches a much larger clone and deviates from this DNA's translation at residue 17, suggesting a read error; the protein here is obtained by translating the DNA. With the J gene uncalled, the V gene is TRDV1; the table's D call, TRDD3, has no DNA check behind it. Germline loops: CDR1 TSWWSYY, CDR2 QGS. This CDR3 is 19 amino acids long. DNA of the CDR3: TGTGCTCTTGGGCACCCAGGCCTGACCACCTGGGTGGGTACCGATAAACACATCTTT. It codes for CALGHPGLTTWVGTDKHIF.

This clone was picked up a small number of times. This DNA's translation and the protein TCRdb lists, from a much larger clone, do not match at residue 19, likely due to a read error; the protein shown is translated from the DNA. The J gene went uncalled, whereas the V gene is TRDV1; TRDD3, the table's D call, lacks a check against the DNA. The length of the CDR3 is 21 residues. Per the germline V gene, CDR1 is TSWWSYY and CDR2 is QGS. The CDR3 coding sequence is TGTGCTCTTGTATGGTGGCTTCCTACTAGTCGGTGGGGGTCAAGGGCCGATAAACCCATCTTT. Protein: CALVWWLPTSRWGSRADKPIF.

This clone appeared a few times. TCRdb's entry gives the protein of a much larger clone, which mismatches this DNA's translation at residue 14, likely from a read error; the protein reported here is translated from the DNA. No J gene was assigned, while the V gene was called as TRDV1; the DNA was not used to check the table's D call, TRDD3. The CDR3 extends over 15 amino acids. Germline CDR1 reads TSWWSYY; CDR2 reads QGS. CDR3 sequence (DNA): TGTGCTCTTGGGGAACCGTGGGATACGCGCGATAAACTCACCTTT. This codes for CALGEPWDTRDKLTF.